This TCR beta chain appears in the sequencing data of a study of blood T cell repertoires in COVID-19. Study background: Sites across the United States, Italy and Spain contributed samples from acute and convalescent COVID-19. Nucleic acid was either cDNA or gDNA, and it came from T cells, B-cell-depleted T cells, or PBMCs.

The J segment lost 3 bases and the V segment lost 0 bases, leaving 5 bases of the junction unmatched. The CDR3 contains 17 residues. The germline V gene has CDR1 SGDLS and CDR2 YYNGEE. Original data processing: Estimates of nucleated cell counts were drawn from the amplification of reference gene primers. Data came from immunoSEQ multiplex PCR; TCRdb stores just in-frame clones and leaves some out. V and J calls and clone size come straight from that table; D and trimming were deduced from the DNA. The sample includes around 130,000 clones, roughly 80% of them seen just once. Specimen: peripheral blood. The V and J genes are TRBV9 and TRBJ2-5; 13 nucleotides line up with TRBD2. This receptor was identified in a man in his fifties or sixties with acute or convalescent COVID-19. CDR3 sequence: CASSVGLAGGGEETQYF. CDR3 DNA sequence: TGTGCCAGCAGCGTAGGACTAGCGGGGGGCGGAGAAGAGACCCAGTACTTC.